The sample holds a few counts of the clone carrying this TCR beta chain. The sample belongs to a study of blood T cell repertoires in COVID-19. The assay was immunoSEQ multiplex PCR, and TCRdb's table has in-frame clones only and misses some. The data show roughly 250,000 clones, with 82% seen just once and approximately 5% held by the top ten. Germline V gives CDR1 SGHRS, CDR2 YFSETQ. V lost 4 bases and J lost 10; bases outside the gene matches: 9. This CDR3 has 13 residues. The sample taken for sequencing was peripheral blood. V gene TRBV5-1 combines with J gene TRBJ1-2; 8 positions match TRBD1. This receptor was obtained from an elderly woman with active or convalescent COVID-19. In DNA, the CDR3 is TGCGCCAGCAGCCCAGACAGGGGAGTCTACTACACCTTC. Translating gives CASSPDRGVYYTF.